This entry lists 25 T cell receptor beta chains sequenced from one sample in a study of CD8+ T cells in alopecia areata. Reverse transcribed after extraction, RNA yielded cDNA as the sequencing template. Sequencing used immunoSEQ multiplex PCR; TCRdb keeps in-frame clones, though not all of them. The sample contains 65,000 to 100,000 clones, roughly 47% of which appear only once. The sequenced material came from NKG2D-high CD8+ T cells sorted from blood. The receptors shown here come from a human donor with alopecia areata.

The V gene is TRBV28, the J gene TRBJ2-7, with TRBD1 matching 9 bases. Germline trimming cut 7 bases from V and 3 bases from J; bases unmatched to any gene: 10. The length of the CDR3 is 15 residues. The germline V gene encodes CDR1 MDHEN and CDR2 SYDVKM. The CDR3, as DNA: TGTGCCAGCAATCCACAGGGGGCGCAAGGCTACGAGCAGTACTTC. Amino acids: CASNPQGAQGYEQYF.

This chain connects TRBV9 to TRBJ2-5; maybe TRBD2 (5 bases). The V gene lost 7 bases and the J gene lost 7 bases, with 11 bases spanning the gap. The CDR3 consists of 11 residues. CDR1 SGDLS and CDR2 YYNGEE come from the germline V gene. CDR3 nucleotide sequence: TGTGCCAGCGGAGGAGGCGGGACCCAGTACTTC. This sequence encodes CASGGGGTQYF. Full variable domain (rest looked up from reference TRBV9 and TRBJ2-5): DSGVTQTPKHLITATGQRVTLRCSPRSGDLSVYWYQQSLDQGLQFLIQYYNGEERAKGNILERFSAQQFPDLHSELNLSSLELGDSALYFCASGGGGTQYFGPGTRLLVL.

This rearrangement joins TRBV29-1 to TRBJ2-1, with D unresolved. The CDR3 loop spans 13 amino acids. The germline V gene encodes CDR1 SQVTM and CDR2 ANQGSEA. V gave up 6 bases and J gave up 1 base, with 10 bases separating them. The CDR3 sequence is CSVPKASYNEQFF. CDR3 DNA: TGCAGCGTCCCTAAAGCGTCCTACAATGAGCAGTTCTTC.

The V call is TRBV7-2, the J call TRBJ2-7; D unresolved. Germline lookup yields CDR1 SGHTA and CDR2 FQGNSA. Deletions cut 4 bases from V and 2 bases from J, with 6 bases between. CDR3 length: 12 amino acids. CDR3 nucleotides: TGTGCCAGCAGCTACCCAGCCTACGAGCAGTACTTC. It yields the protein CASSYPAYEQYF.

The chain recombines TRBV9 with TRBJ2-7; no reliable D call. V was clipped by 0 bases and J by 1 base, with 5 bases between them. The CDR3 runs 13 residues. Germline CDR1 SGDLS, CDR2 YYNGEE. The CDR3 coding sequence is TGTGCCAGCAGCGTAGAACATTCCTACGAGCAGTACTTC. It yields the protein CASSVEHSYEQYF.

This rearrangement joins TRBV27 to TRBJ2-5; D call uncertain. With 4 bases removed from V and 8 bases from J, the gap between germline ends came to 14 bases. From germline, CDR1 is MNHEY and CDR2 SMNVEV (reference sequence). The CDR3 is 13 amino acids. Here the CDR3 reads CASSWALKETQYF. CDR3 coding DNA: TGTGCCAGCAGTTGGGCCTTGAAGGAAACCCAGTACTTC.

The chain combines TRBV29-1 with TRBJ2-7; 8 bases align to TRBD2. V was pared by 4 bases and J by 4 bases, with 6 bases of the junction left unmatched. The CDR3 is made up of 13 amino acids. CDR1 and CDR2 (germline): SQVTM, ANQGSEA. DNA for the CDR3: TGCAGCGTTGCGGCTAGCGGGCCTTACGAGCAGTACTTC. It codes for CSVAASGPYEQYF.

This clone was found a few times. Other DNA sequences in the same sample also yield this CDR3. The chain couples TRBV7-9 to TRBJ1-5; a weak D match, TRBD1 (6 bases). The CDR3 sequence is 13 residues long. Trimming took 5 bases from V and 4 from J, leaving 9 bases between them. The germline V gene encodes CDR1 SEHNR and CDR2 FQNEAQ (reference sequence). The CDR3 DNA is TGTGCCAGCAGCCTGACAGGAAATCAGCCCCAGCATTTT. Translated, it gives CASSLTGNQPQHF.

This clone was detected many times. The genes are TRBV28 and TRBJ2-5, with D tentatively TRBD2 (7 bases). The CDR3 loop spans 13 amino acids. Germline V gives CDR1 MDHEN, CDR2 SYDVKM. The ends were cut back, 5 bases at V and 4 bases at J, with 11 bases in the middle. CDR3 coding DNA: TGTGCCAGCAGTGCCGGGGGGCTAGAGACCCAGTACTTC. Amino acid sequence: CASSAGGLETQYF.

The CDR3 coding sequence is TGTGCCAGCAGTTGGTCTAACGAGCAGTACTTC. Protein product: CASSWSNEQYF. This chain uses TRBV6-6 with TRBJ2-7; D remains unclear. The V end lost 4 bases, the J end lost 5 bases, and 6 bases lay between the germline ends. This CDR3 region has 11 residues. Germline lookup yields CDR1 MNHNY and CDR2 SVGAGI (reference sequence).

CDR3 DNA: TGTGCCAGCGGGGGTCGGGAGCAGTTCTTC. As protein: CASGGREQFF. The V gene is TRBV2, the J gene TRBJ2-1, with D perhaps TRBD1 or TRBD2 (5 bases each). The CDR3 covers 10 residues. Trimming cost V 8 bases and J 10 bases, with 9 bases left between them. Germline V gives CDR1 SNHLY, CDR2 FYNNEI.

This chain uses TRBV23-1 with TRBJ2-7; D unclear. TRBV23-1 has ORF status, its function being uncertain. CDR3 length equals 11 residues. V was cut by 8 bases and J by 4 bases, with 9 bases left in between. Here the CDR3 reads CASPAGYEQYF. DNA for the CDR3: TGCGCCAGCCCGGCCGGGTACGAGCAGTACTTC.

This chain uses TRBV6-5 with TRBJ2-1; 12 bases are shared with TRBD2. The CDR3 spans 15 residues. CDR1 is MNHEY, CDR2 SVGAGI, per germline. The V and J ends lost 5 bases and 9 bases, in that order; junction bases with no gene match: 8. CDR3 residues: CASSPVTSGGGEQFF. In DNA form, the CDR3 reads TGTGCCAGCAGTCCTGTGACTAGCGGGGGAGGTGAGCAGTTCTTC.

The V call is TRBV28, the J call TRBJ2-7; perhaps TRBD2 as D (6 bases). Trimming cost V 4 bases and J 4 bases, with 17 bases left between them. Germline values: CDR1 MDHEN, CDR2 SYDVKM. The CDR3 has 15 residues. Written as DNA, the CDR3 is TGTGCCAGCAGTTCCCACCGCGGGATAGCATACGAGCAGTACTTC. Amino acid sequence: CASSSHRGIAYEQYF.

The CDR3 region has the DNA TGCGCCAGCAGCCCCCGGACAGATGTAGAGACCCAGTACTTC. This translates into CASSPRTDVETQYF. V and J are TRBV4-3 and TRBJ2-5, with a weak D call TRBD1 (6 bases). Trimming stripped 4 bases from V and 4 bases from J, with 13 bases between. The CDR3 loop spans 14 amino acids. CDR1 is LGHNA, CDR2 YSLEER, per germline.

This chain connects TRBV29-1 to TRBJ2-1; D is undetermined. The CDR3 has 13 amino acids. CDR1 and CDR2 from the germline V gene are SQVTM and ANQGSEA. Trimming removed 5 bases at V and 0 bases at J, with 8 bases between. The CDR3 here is CSVYTLSYNEQFF. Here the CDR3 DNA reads TGCAGCGTTTACACCCTCTCCTACAATGAGCAGTTCTTC.

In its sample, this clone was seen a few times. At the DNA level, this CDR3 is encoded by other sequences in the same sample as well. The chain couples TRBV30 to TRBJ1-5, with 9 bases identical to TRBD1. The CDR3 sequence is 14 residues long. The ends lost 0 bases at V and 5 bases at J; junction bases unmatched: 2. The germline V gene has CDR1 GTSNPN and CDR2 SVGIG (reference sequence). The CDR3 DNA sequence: TGTGCCTGGAGTGTGGGACAGGGAGATCAGCCCCAGCATTTT. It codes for CAWSVGQGDQPQHF.

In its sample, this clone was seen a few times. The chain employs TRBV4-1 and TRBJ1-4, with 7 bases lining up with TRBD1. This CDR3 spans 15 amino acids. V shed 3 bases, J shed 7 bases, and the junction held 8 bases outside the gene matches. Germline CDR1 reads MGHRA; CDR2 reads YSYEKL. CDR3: CASSHSDRSGEKLFF. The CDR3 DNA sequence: TGCGCCAGCAGCCACTCGGACAGGTCCGGTGAAAAACTGTTTTTT.

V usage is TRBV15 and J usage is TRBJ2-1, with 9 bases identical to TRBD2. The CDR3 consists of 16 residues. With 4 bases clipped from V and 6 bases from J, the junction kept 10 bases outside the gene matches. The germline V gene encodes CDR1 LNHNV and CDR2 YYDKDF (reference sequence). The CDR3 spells CATSNHAGGPSNEQFF. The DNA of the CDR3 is TGTGCCACCAGCAATCACGCGGGAGGGCCGAGCAATGAGCAGTTCTTC.

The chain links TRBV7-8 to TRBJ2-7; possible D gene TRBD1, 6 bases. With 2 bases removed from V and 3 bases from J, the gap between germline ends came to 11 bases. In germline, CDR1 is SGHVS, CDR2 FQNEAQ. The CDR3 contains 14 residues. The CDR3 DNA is TGTGCCAGCAGCTTACTAGGGGGTTTCTACGAGCAGTACTTC. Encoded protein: CASSLLGGFYEQYF.

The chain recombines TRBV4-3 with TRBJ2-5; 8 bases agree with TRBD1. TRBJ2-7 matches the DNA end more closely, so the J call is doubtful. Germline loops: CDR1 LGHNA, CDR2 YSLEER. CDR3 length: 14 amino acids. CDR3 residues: CASSQSTGGYEQYF. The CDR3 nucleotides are TGCGCCAGCAGCCAATCTACAGGGGGCTACGAGCAGTACTTC.

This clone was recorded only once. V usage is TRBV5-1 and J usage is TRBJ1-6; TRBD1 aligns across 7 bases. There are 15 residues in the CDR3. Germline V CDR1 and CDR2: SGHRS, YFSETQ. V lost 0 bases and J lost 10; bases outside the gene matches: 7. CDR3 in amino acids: CASSLEQGSRSPLHF. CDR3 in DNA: TGCGCCAGCAGCTTGGAACAGGGGAGTCGATCACCCCTCCACTTT.

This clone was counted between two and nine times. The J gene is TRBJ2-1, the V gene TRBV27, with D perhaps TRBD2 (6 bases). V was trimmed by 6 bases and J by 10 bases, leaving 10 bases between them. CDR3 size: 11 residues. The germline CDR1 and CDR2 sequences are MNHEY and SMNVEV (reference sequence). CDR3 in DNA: TGTGCCAGCAGCATCGCGGGGGAGCAGTTCTTC. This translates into CASSIAGEQFF.

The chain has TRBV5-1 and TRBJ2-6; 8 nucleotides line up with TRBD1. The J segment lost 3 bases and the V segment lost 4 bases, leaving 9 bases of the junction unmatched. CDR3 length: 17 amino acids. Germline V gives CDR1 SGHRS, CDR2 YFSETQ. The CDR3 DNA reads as TGCGCCAGCAGCGGGGACAGGTACGGCGATGGGGCCAACGTCCTGACTTTC. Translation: CASSGDRYGDGANVLTF.

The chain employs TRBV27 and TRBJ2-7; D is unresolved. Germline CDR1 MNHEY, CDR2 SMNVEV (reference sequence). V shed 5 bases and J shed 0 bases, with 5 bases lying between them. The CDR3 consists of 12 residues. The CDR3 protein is CASSPFSYEQYF. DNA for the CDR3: TGTGCCAGCAGTCCCTTCTCCTACGAGCAGTACTTC.